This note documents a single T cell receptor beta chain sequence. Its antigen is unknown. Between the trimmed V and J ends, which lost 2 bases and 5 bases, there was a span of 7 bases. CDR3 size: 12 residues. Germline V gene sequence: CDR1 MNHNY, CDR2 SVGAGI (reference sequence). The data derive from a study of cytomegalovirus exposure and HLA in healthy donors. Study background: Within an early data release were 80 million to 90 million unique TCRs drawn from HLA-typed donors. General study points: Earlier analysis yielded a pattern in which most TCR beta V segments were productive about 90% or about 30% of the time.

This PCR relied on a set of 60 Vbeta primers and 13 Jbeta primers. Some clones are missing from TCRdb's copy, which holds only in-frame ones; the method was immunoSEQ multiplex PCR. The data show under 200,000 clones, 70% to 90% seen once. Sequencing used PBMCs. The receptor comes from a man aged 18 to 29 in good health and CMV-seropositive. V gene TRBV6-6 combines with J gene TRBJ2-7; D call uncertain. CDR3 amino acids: CASSYLLNEQYF. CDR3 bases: TGTGCCAGCAGTTACCTACTTAACGAGCAGTACTTC.